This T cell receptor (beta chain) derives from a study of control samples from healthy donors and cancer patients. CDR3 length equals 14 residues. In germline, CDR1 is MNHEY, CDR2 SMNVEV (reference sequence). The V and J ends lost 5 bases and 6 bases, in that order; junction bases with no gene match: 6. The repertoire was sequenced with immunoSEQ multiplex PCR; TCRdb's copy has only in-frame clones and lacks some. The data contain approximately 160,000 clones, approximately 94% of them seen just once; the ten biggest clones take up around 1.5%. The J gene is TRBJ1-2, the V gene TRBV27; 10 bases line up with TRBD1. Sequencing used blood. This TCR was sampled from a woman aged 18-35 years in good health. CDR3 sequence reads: CASSNRDRGNGYTF. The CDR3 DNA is TGTGCCAGCAGTAACCGGGACAGGGGTAATGGCTACACCTTC.